This TCR beta chain was documented in a study of T cells in Graves' hyperthyroidism and ophthalmopathy. Study-wide points: A model built on 13 V-J features separated ophthalmopathy from stable hyperthyroidism.

Using RNA transcripts as the source, TCR beta CDR3 regions were amplified. Primed by the HTBI set, a first-round RT-PCR was run on the TCR CDR3. From the multiplex PCR reads, TCRdb called clonotypes with MiXCR, one entry per CDR3 protein. Of about 500,000 distinct CDR3 sequences in the sample, approximately 15% were seen once. Looked up from germline, CDR1 is DFQATT and CDR2 is SNEGSKA (reference sequence). The V and J ends lost 0 bases and 5 bases respectively, with 20 bases between them. This CDR3 contains 18 residues. A remark on this clonotype: Its antigen is currently unknown.

V usage is TRBV20-1 and J usage is TRBJ1-6; D is undetermined. Sequenced sample: blood. This receptor was taken from a woman under 30 with Graves' hyperthyroidism. The CDR3, as DNA: TGCAGTGCTAGAGATCTAAGGAATGCCCTAACCCATAATTCACCCCTCCACTTT. Amino acids: CSARDLRNALTHNSPLHF.